The 16 T cell receptor beta chains reported below all come from one sample, sequenced in a study of blood T cells in healthy people across ages (dated by TCRdb to between 2014 and 2016). The library was built by means of 5' RACE. This sample was sequenced with an Illumina HiSeq 2500. A second PCR of roughly 7 to 12 cycles was run with a J-beta primer mix and a sample-barcoded 5' primer. The public reads were reprocessed in TCRdb via fastp at Q25 and MiXCR, keeping in-frame beta chains. One record per CDR3 amino acid sequence lists the most common genes and DNA. The sample table shows about 730,000 distinct CDR3 sequences, and roughly 44% are seen once. The leading ten clones occupy less than 25% of the sample. The specimen was blood. These receptors came from a woman aged 55-75 years in good health.

The rearrangement links TRBV7-9 to TRBJ1-1; D is unresolved. Per germline, CDR1 SEHNR and CDR2 FQNEAQ (reference sequence). This CDR3 is built from 13 residues. Trimming left V 5 bases short and J 5 bases short, with 12 bases between. Here the CDR3 DNA reads TGTGCCAGCAGCCCCCACCGGGTAACTGAAGCTTTCTTT. Its protein product is CASSPHRVTEAFF.

The gene calls are TRBV3-1 and TRBJ1-1, with D tentatively TRBD1 (6 bases). The CDR3 is 12 residues long. The V end was cut by 6 bases, the J end by 8 bases, with 13 bases between. Per the germline V gene, CDR1 is LGHDT and CDR2 is YNNKEL (reference sequence). The CDR3 DNA sequence: TGTGCCAGCAGACTTGGGACAACCGAAGCTTTCTTT. Translated, it gives CASRLGTTEAFF. The full variable domain, rest sourced from reference TRBV3-1 and TRBJ1-1, is DTAVSQTPKYLVTQMGNDKSIKCEQNLGHDTMYWYKQDSKKFLKIMFSYNNKELIINETVPNRFSPKSPDKAHLNLHINSLELGDSAVYFCASRLGTTEAFFGQGTRLTVV.

About this clonotype: The conserved phenylalanine or tryptophan normally closing the CDR3 is absent here, so this likely arose from a read error. This sequence joins TRBV20-1 and TRBJ2-7; the D gene is possibly TRBD2 (5 bases). The CDR3 is made up of 13 amino acids. CDR1 and CDR2 (germline): DFQATT, SNEGSKA (reference sequence). The ends were cut back, 5 bases at V and 0 bases at J, with 11 bases in the middle. DNA of the CDR3: TGCAGTGCTCCACAAGCGGACTCCTACGAGCAGTACCTC. This translates into CSAPQADSYEQYL.

The rearrangement uses TRBV3-1 and TRBJ1-1, with D perhaps matching TRBD1 (5 bases). The V gene's germline CDR1 is LGHDT and CDR2 YNNKEL (reference sequence). V was cut by 4 bases and J by 0 bases, with 9 bases left in between. The CDR3 has 14 amino acids. The chain's CDR3 is CASSRLQVNTEAFF. DNA for the CDR3: TGTGCCAGCAGCCGCTTACAGGTGAACACTGAAGCTTTCTTT.

This chain joins TRBV10-3 and TRBJ2-3; 8 nucleotides line up with TRBD2. The CDR3 sequence is 15 residues long. After removal of 3 bases from V and 3 bases from J, the junction contained 5 bases not matched to a gene. Germline loops: CDR1 ENHRY, CDR2 SYGVKD. CDR3 sequence: CAISERGGFTDTQYF. CDR3 DNA sequence: TGTGCCATCAGTGAACGGGGGGGTTTTACAGATACGCAGTATTTT.

V gene TRBV7-2 combines with J gene TRBJ2-3, with a tentative D call TRBD2 (5 bases). V was cut by 6 bases and J by 1 base, with 14 bases left in between. This CDR3 comprises 15 residues. The germline CDR1 and CDR2 sequences are SGHTA and FQGNSA. The chain's CDR3 is CASSGLPEGTDTQYF. The CDR3 DNA follows: TGTGCCAGCAGTGGACTCCCCGAGGGCACAGATACGCAGTATTTT.

The sample holds a few counts of this clonotype. This chain links TRBV9 with TRBJ2-5; perhaps D is TRBD1 or TRBD2 (5 bases each). The DNA end lines up better with TRBJ2-4; the J call may be wrong. This CDR3 has 13 residues. Germline V lookup: CDR1 SGDLS, CDR2 YYNGEE. The CDR3 bases are TGTGCCAGCAGCGCGGGACGATCCACCATTCAGTACTTC. Translation: CASSAGRSTIQYF.

The rearrangement links TRBV2 to TRBJ1-5; 12 nucleotides match TRBD1. This CDR3 contains 15 residues. Germline V lookup: CDR1 SNHLY, CDR2 FYNNEI. Unmatched junction bases numbered 10, after V lost 10 bases and J lost 6 bases. As DNA, the CDR3 is TGTGCCACCAGGGTGGGACAGGGGGCATTTCAGCCCCAGCATTTT. This translates into CATRVGQGAFQPQHF.

This clonotype has just a few counts. The CDR3 DNA follows: TGTGCCAGCGCTGACAGGCTTGGGACCCAGTACTTC. As protein: CASADRLGTQYF. The rearrangement uses TRBV2 and TRBJ2-5, with a possible D match to TRBD1 (6 bases). The CDR3 runs 12 residues. Germline V CDR1 and CDR2: SNHLY, FYNNEI. The V end was cut by 8 bases, the J end by 7 bases, with 14 bases between.

This clonotype showed up just a few times. The junction and the germline gene differ at one end; a read error may be behind it. The chain joins TRBV9 to TRBJ2-5; 7 positions match TRBD2. CDR3 size: 13 residues. Germline assignment: CDR1 SGDLS and CDR2 YYNGEE. The DNA for the CDR3 is TGTGCCAGCTCGGGGAGGGCCGGTGAGACCCGGTACTTC. Protein product: CASSGRAGETRYF.

This clonotype was seen a few times. The rearrangement uses TRBV12-3 or TRBV12-4 and TRBJ2-2; tentatively, D is TRBD2 (5 bases). The CDR3 loop spans 12 amino acids. Trimming removed 4 bases from V and 6 bases from J, with 6 bases in between. The CDR3 region has the DNA TGTGCCAGCAGTTCTAGCCCCGGGGAGCTGTTTTTT. It translates to CASSSSPGELFF.

J is TRBJ2-2 and V is TRBV6-1; D uncertain. The germline V gene has CDR1 MNHNS and CDR2 SASEGT. The CDR3 totals 17 residues. The V and J ends lost 1 base and 8 bases respectively, with 20 bases between them. The CDR3 here is CASSEENRPHLWGELFF. The CDR3 coding sequence is TGTGCCAGCAGTGAAGAGAATAGGCCGCATTTGTGGGGGGAGCTGTTTTTT.

This clonotype has ten or more counts. V usage is TRBV7-3 and J usage is TRBJ2-1; 11 bases fit TRBD2. CDR1 SGHTA and CDR2 FQGTGA come from the germline V gene. The length of the CDR3 is 15 residues. The trim removed 5 bases at V and 4 bases at J, leaving 4 bases unmatched. This chain's CDR3 is CASSPASGGYNEQFF. The DNA for the CDR3 is TGTGCCAGCAGCCCCGCTAGCGGGGGGTACAATGAGCAGTTCTTC.

V and J are TRBV6-6 and TRBJ2-1; D is possibly TRBD1 (6 bases). Germline V gene sequence: CDR1 MNHNY, CDR2 SVGAGI (reference sequence). The CDR3 contains 13 residues. The ends were cut back, 6 bases at V and 4 bases at J, with 10 bases in the middle. In nucleotides, the CDR3 is TGTGCCAGCAGGGAACAGGGATACAATGAGCAGTTCTTC. Its protein product is CASREQGYNEQFF.

This chain joins TRBV12-3 or TRBV12-4 and TRBJ1-1; D gene unclear. V lost 3 bases and J 5 bases, leaving 10 bases between the germline ends. CDR3 size: 13 residues. In DNA, the CDR3 is TGTGCCAGCAGTTTGGTCCCGAGGACTGAAGCTTTCTTT. Encoded protein: CASSLVPRTEAFF.

V usage is TRBV6-1 and J usage is TRBJ2-1, with 9 positions matching TRBD2. Looked up from germline, CDR1 is MNHNS and CDR2 is SASEGT. The CDR3 is 14 amino acids. J was trimmed by 8 bases and V by 3 bases; bases with no gene match: 5. The CDR3 sequence is CASSDRGLADEQFF. CDR3 sequence (DNA): TGTGCCAGCAGTGACAGGGGACTAGCCGATGAGCAGTTCTTC.